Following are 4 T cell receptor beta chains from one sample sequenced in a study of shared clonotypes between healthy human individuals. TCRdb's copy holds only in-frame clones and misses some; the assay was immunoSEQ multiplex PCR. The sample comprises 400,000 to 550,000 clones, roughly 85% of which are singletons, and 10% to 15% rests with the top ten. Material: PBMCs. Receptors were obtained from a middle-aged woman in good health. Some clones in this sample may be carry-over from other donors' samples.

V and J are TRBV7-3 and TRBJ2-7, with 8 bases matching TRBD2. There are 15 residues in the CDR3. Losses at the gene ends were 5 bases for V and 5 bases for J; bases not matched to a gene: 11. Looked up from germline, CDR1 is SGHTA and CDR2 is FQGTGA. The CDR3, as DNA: TGTGCCAGCAGCCCGCGGGGGGCCGGGACCCACGAGCAGTACTTC. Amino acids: CASSPRGAGTHEQYF.

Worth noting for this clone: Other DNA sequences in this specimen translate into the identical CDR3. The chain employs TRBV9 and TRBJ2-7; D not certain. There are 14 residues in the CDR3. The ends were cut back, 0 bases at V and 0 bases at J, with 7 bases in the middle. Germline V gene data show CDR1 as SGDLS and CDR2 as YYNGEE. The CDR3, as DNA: TGTGCCAGCAGCGTAGGTCCTAGCTCCTACGAGCAGTACTTC. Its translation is CASSVGPSSYEQYF. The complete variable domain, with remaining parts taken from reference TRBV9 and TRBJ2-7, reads DSGVTQTPKHLITATGQRVTLRCSPRSGDLSVYWYQQSLDQGLQFLIQYYNGEERAKGNILERFSAQQFPDLHSELNLSSLELGDSALYFCASSVGPSSYEQYFGPGTRLTVT.

The chain's CDR3 is CASSVVRGLAVYEQYF. For the CDR3, the DNA is TGTGCCAGCAGCGTAGTGCGTGGGCTAGCGGTCTACGAGCAGTACTTC. V gene TRBV7-9 combines with J gene TRBJ2-7, with 7 bases fitting TRBD2. J was trimmed by 3 bases and V by 5 bases; bases with no gene match: 13. Looked up from germline, CDR1 is SEHNR and CDR2 is FQNEAQ (reference sequence). The CDR3 is 16 amino acids.

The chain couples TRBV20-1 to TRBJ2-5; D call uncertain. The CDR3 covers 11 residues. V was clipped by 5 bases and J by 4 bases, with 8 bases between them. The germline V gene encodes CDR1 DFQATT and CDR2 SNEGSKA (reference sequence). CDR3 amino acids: CSAHLTETQYF. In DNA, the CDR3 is TGCAGTGCTCATCTTACAGAGACCCAGTACTTC.